This TCR beta chain was identified in a study of breast tumors, draining lymph nodes, adjacent tissues. Between the trimmed V and J ends, which lost 4 bases and 2 bases, there was a span of 0 bases. CDR3 length equals 12 residues. CDR1 and CDR2 (germline): SGHTA, FQGTGA. TCRdb re-called the multiplex PCR reads through MiXCR, storing one row per CDR3 protein. The table has fewer than 25,000 distinct CDR3 sequences, about 61% seen once. Study results and caveats: Tumors had less TCR diversity than lymph nodes, more than nontumor tissue.

As regards this clonotype: Antigen specificity is unknown.

This sequence originates from a female donor with breast cancer. Some clones in this sample may be carry-over from other donors' samples. The J gene is TRBJ2-6, the V gene TRBV7-3; no clear D. The specimen sequenced was tumor-adjacent breast tissue. The CDR3, as DNA: TGTGCCAGCAGCTCTGGGGCCAACGTCCTGACTTTC. It is translated as CASSSGANVLTF.